A selection of T cell receptor beta chains follows, all from one sample in a study of cytotoxic CD8 clonotypes in ibrutinib-treated CLL. The table came from immunoSEQ multiplex PCR; TCRdb's copy has only in-frame clones and leaves some out. The table lists 15,000 or so clones, 68% of them singletons. The sequenced sample was PBMCs, obtained before ibrutinib treatment. Every receptor here comes from a human donor with chronic lymphocytic leukemia. The CDR3 runs from the conserved cysteine through the conserved F or W. The D gene is left open where the match is weak.

D gene: TRBD1
V gene: TRBV4-1
CDR3 protein: CASSRDRVSDTQYF

D gene: .
V gene: TRBV6-5
CDR3 protein: CASGYGVGEKLFF

D gene: .
V gene: TRBV27
CDR3 protein: CASSLINTDTQYF

D gene: .
V gene: TRBV4-2
CDR3 protein: CASSLGGVEAFF

D gene: .
V gene: TRBV5-1
CDR3 protein: CASSLGGASRDEQYF

D gene: .
V gene: TRBV4-1
CDR3 protein: CASSQAGDEQYF

D gene: .
V gene: TRBV6-5
CDR3 protein: CASAPGSSNGYTF

D gene: TRBD2
V gene: TRBV6-1
CDR3 protein: CASRTSGGFQETQYF

D gene: .
V gene: TRBV29-1
CDR3 protein: CSVLTGSDTQYF

D gene: .
V gene: TRBV7-9
CDR3 protein: CASSLAGGLSPEQYF

D gene: .
V gene: TRBV7-9
CDR3 protein: CASSLVRANTGELFF

D gene: .
V gene: TRBV19
CDR3 protein: CASRRDLNMNTEAFF

D gene: TRBD1
V gene: TRBV12-5
CDR3 protein: CASGLSTGAAGSPLHF

D gene: .
V gene: TRBV6-1
CDR3 protein: CASTFGGDTQYF

D gene: TRBD1
V gene: TRBV9
CDR3 protein: CASSVGDRGQEKLFF

D gene: .
V gene: TRBV9
CDR3 protein: CASSVVRTDTQYF

D gene: .
V gene: TRBV5-1
CDR3 protein: CASSRMSPLTDTQYF

D gene: .
V gene: TRBV10-2
CDR3 protein: CASSESKLPGWETQYF

D gene: TRBD1
V gene: TRBV19
CDR3 protein: CASSTLTQGAQGYTF

D gene: .
V gene: TRBV19
CDR3 protein: CASSIVSGHGADTQYF